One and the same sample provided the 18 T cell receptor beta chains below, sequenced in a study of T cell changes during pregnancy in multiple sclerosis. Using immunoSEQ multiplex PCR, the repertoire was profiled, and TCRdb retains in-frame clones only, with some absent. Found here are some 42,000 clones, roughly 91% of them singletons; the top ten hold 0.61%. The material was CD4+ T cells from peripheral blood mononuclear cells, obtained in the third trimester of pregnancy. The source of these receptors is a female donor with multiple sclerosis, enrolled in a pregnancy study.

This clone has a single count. The CDR3 DNA reads TGTGCCAGCAGTTTCACAGGGGCGTCCATTCAGAGGGGAAACACCATATATTTT. This sequence encodes CASSFTGASIQRGNTIYF. V is TRBV28 and J is TRBJ1-3; 7 nucleotides align to TRBD1. The CDR3 extends over 18 amino acids. Trimming cost V 3 bases and J 4 bases; bases outside gene matches: 15. Germline assignment: CDR1 MDHEN and CDR2 SYDVKM.

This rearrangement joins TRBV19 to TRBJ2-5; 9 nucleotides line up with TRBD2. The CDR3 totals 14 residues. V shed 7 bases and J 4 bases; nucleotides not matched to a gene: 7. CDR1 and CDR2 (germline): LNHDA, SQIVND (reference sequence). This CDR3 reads CASMGGGAGETQYF. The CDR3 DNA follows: TGTGCCAGTATGGGCGGGGGGGCCGGAGAGACCCAGTACTTC. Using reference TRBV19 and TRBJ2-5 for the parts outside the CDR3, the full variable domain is DGGITQSPKYLFRKEGQNVTLSCEQNLNHDAMYWYRQDPGQGLRLIYYSQIVNDFQKGDIAEGYSVSREKKESFPLTVTSAQKNPTAFYLCASMGGGAGETQYFGPGTRLLVL.

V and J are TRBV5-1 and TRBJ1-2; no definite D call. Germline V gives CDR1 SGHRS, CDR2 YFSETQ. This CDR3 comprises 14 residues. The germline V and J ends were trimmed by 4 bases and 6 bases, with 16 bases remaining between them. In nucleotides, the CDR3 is TGCGCCAGCAGCCCAGAGGGTAGGGTGAATGGCTACACCTTC. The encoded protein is CASSPEGRVNGYTF. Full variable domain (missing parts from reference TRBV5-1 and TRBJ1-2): KAGVTQTPRYLIKTRGQQVTLSCSPISGHRSVSWYQQTPGQGLQFLFEYFSETQRNKGNFPGRFSGRQFSNSRSEMNVSTLELGDSALYLCASSPEGRVNGYTFGSGTRLTVV.

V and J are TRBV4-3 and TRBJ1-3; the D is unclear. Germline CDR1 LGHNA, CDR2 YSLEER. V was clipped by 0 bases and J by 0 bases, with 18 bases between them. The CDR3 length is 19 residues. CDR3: CASSQEPPPSTVSGNTIYF. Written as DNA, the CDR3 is TGCGCCAGCAGCCAAGAACCACCCCCCTCGACTGTCTCTGGAAACACCATATATTTT.

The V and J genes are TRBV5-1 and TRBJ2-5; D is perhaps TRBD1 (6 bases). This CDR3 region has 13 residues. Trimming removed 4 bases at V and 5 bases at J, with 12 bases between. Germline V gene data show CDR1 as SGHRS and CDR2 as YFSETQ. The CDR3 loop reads CASSGGGGETQYF. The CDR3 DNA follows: TGCGCCAGCAGCGGGGGCGGTGGGGAGACCCAGTACTTC.

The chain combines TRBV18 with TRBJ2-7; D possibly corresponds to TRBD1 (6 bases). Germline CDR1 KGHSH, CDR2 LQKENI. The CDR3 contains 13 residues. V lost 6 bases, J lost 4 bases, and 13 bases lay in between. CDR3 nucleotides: TGTGCCAGCTCCCCCGGACAGTTTTACGAGCAGTACTTC. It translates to CASSPGQFYEQYF.

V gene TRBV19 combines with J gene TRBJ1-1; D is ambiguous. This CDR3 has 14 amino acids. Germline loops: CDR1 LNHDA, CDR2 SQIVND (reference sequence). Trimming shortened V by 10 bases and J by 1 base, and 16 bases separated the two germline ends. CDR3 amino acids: CATTLKSGNTEAFF. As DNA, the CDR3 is TGTGCCACCACCCTAAAGTCTGGGAACACTGAAGCTTTCTTT.

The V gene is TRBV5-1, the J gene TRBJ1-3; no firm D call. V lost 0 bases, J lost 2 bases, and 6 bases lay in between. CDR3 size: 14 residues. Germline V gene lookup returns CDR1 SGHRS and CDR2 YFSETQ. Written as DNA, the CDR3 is TGCGCCAGCAGCTTGGAACGGGCTGGAAACACCATATATTTT. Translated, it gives CASSLERAGNTIYF.

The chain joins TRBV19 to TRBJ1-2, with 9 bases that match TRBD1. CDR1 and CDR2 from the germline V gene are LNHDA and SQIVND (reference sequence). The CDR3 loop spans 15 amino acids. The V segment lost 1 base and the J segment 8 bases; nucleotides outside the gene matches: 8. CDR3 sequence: CASSIVPNRGLGYTF. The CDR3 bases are TGTGCCAGTAGTATAGTCCCAAACAGGGGGCTAGGCTACACCTTC.

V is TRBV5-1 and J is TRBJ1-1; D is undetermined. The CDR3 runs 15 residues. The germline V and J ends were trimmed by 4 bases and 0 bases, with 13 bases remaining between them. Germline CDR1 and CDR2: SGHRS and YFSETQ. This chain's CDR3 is CASSPAQRVNTEAFF. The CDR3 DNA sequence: TGCGCCAGCAGCCCCGCCCAAAGAGTGAACACTGAAGCTTTCTTT.

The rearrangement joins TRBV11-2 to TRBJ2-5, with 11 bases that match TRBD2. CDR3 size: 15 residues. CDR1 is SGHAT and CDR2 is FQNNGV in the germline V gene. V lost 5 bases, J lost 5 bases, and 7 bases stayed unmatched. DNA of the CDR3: TGTGCCAGCAGCCGCGCGCCTAGCGGGAGGGAGACCCAGTACTTC. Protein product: CASSRAPSGRETQYF.

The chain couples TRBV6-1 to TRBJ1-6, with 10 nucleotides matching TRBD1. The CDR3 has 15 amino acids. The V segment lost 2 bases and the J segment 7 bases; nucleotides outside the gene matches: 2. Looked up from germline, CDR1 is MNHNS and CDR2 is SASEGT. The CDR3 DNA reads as TGTGCCAGCAGTGAATCGGGACAGGGGAATTCACCCCTCCACTTT. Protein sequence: CASSESGQGNSPLHF.

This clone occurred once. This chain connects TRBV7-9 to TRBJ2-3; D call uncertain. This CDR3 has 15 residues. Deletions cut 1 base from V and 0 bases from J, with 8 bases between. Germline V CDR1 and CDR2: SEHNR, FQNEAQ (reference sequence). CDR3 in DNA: TGTGCCAGCAGCTTAGACAGATCTAGCACAGATACGCAGTATTTT. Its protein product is CASSLDRSSTDTQYF.

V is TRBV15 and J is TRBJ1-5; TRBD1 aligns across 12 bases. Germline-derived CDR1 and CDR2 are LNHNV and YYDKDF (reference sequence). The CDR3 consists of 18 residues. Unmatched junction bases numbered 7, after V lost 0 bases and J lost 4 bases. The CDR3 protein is CATSRDRGTGGENQPQHF. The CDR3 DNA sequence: TGTGCCACCAGCAGAGATCGTGGGACAGGGGGCGAGAATCAGCCCCAGCATTTT.

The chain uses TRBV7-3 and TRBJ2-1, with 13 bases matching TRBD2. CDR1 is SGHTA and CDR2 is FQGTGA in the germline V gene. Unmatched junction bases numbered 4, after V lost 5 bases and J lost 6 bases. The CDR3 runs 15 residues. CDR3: CASSNGLAGVNEQFF. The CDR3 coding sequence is TGTGCCAGCAGCAACGGACTAGCGGGGGTCAATGAGCAGTTCTTC. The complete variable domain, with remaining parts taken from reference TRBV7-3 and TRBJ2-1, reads GAGVSQTPSNKVTEKGKYVELRCDPISGHTALYWYRQSLGQGPEFLIYFQGTGAADDSGLPNDRFFAVRPEGSVSTLKIQRTERGDSAVYLCASSNGLAGVNEQFFGPGTRLTVL.

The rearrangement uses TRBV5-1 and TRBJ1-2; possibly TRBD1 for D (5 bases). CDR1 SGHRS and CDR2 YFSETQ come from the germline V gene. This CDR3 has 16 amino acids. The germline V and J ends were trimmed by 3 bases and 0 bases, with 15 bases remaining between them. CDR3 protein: CASSSQGGAANYGYTF. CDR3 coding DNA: TGCGCCAGCAGCTCCCAGGGCGGTGCCGCTAACTATGGCTACACCTTC.

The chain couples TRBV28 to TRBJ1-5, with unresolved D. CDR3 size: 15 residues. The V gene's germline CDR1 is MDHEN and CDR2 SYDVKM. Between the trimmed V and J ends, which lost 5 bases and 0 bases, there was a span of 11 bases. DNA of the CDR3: TGTGCCAGCAGTCCTCAGGTTTATAGCAATCAGCCCCAGCATTTT. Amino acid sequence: CASSPQVYSNQPQHF. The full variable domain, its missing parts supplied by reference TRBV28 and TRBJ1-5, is DVKVTQSSRYLVKRTGEKVFLECVQDMDHENMFWYRQDPGLGLRLIYFSYDVKMKEKGDIPEGYSVSREKKERFSLILESASTNQTSMYLCASSPQVYSNQPQHFGDGTRLSIL.

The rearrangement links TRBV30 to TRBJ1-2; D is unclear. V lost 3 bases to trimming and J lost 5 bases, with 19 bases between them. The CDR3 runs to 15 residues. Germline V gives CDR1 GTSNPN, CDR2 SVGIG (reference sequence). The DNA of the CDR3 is TGTGCCTGGAGGGAAGACGGAGGGTTCGGGTATGGCTACACCTTC. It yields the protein CAWREDGGFGYGYTF.